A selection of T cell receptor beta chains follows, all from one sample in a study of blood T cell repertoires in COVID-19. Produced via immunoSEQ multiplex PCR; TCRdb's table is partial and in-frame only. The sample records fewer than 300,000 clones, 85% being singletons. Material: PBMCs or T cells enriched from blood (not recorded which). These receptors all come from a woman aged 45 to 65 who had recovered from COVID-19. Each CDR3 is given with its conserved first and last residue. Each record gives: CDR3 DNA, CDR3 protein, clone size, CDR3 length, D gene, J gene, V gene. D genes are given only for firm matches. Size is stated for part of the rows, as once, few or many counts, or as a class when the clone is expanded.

cdr3_nt: TGTGCCAGTAGTATAGATAGGGGGAATCAGCCCCAGCATTTT
cdr3_aa: CASSIDRGNQPQHF
clone_size: NA
cdr3_length: 14
d_call: NA
j_call: TRBJ1-5
v_call: TRBV19

cdr3_nt: TGTGCCAGCAGCCCTCCCGGGACTAGCGGGGGGTACACCGGGGAGCTGTTTTTT
cdr3_aa: CASSPPGTSGGYTGELFF
clone_size: NA
cdr3_length: 18
d_call: TRBD2
j_call: TRBJ2-2
v_call: TRBV9

cdr3_nt: TGTGCCAGCAGCCAAAGTGGGACAGGCAAAACCTACGAGCAGTACTTC
cdr3_aa: CASSQSGTGKTYEQYF
clone_size: once
cdr3_length: 16
d_call: TRBD1
j_call: TRBJ2-7
v_call: TRBV3-1/TRBV3-2

cdr3_nt: TGTGCCAGCAGCTTTTGGGGGCAAAGCAATCAGCCCCAGCATTTT
cdr3_aa: CASSFWGQSNQPQHF
clone_size: NA
cdr3_length: 15
d_call: NA
j_call: TRBJ1-5
v_call: TRBV5-6

cdr3_nt: TGTGCCTGGAGTACTACCGTTTACGAGCAGTACTTC
cdr3_aa: CAWSTTVYEQYF
clone_size: NA
cdr3_length: 12
d_call: NA
j_call: TRBJ2-7
v_call: TRBV30

cdr3_nt: TGCAGCGTTGACCTTAGTAGGGGACAGTCGATTTGGGGCTACACCTTC
cdr3_aa: CSVDLSRGQSIWGYTF
clone_size: once
cdr3_length: 16
d_call: TRBD1
j_call: TRBJ1-2
v_call: TRBV29-1

cdr3_nt: TGCGCCAGCAGCTGGGACAGCGGGGGTGAGCAGTTCTTC
cdr3_aa: CASSWDSGGEQFF
clone_size: NA
cdr3_length: 13
d_call: NA
j_call: TRBJ2-1
v_call: TRBV5-1

cdr3_nt: TGCGCCAGCAGCGCGACAGGGAGAGGCACAGATACGCAGTATTTT
cdr3_aa: CASSATGRGTDTQYF
clone_size: NA
cdr3_length: 15
d_call: TRBD1
j_call: TRBJ2-3
v_call: TRBV5-1

cdr3_nt: TGTGCCAGCAGCAGACAGAATTCACCCCTCCACTTT
cdr3_aa: CASSRQNSPLHF
clone_size: NA
cdr3_length: 12
d_call: NA
j_call: TRBJ1-6
v_call: TRBV12-3/TRBV12-4

cdr3_nt: TGTGCCAGCAGCCGATGGACAGGGTCCCTTGAAGCTTTCTTT
cdr3_aa: CASSRWTGSLEAFF
clone_size: NA
cdr3_length: 14
d_call: TRBD1
j_call: TRBJ1-1
v_call: TRBV5-6

cdr3_nt: TGTGCCAGCAGCTTAGCTAGCGGGAGCTACGAGCAGTACTTC
cdr3_aa: CASSLASGSYEQYF
clone_size: NA
cdr3_length: 14
d_call: TRBD2
j_call: TRBJ2-7
v_call: TRBV7-6

cdr3_nt: TGTGCCAGCTCACCTAGGGGCAGGGGGGATAATTCACCCCTCCACTTT
cdr3_aa: CASSPRGRGDNSPLHF
clone_size: NA
cdr3_length: 16
d_call: TRBD1
j_call: TRBJ1-6
v_call: TRBV18

cdr3_nt: TGCGCCAGCAGCCAAGATCGGGTAAACACTGAAGCTTTCTTT
cdr3_aa: CASSQDRVNTEAFF
clone_size: NA
cdr3_length: 14
d_call: NA
j_call: TRBJ1-1
v_call: TRBV4-3

cdr3_nt: TGTGCCAGCAGCTTAGGCGCAGGGGCTGACTATGGCTACACCTTC
cdr3_aa: CASSLGAGADYGYTF
clone_size: NA
cdr3_length: 15
d_call: NA
j_call: TRBJ1-2
v_call: TRBV7-3

cdr3_nt: TGTGCCAGCAGGAGGGACAGCCTGAACACTGAAGCTTTCTTT
cdr3_aa: CASRRDSLNTEAFF
clone_size: once
cdr3_length: 14
d_call: TRBD1
j_call: TRBJ1-1
v_call: TRBV6-5

cdr3_nt: TGTGCCAGCCGAGCCGGGACAGCCATTAACTATGGCTACACCTTC
cdr3_aa: CASRAGTAINYGYTF
clone_size: NA
cdr3_length: 15
d_call: TRBD1
j_call: TRBJ1-2
v_call: TRBV27

cdr3_nt: TGTGCCAGCAGCCGACAAGGACTCTCGTGGGACTATGGCTACACCTTC
cdr3_aa: CASSRQGLSWDYGYTF
clone_size: NA
cdr3_length: 16
d_call: NA
j_call: TRBJ1-2
v_call: TRBV5-4

cdr3_nt: TGTGCCAGCAGCTTAGTCCCGGGAGGGGGCTCCTATAATTCACCCCTCCACTTT
cdr3_aa: CASSLVPGGGSYNSPLHF
clone_size: NA
cdr3_length: 18
d_call: NA
j_call: TRBJ1-6
v_call: TRBV7-2

cdr3_nt: TGTGCCAGCAGCTTAGTTCGGGCAGGAGGACGGGTTAATGAAAAACTGTTTTTT
cdr3_aa: CASSLVRAGGRVNEKLFF
clone_size: NA
cdr3_length: 18
d_call: NA
j_call: TRBJ1-4
v_call: TRBV7-8

cdr3_nt: TGTGCCAGCAGCTGGTTCAATTCGGGAGGCACCGGGGAGCTGTTTTTT
cdr3_aa: CASSWFNSGGTGELFF
clone_size: NA
cdr3_length: 16
d_call: TRBD2
j_call: TRBJ2-2
v_call: TRBV5-5

cdr3_nt: TGTGCCAGCAGATCTAACTCCCCCTACGAGCAGTACTTC
cdr3_aa: CASRSNSPYEQYF
clone_size: NA
cdr3_length: 13
d_call: NA
j_call: TRBJ2-7
v_call: TRBV6-5

cdr3_nt: TGTGCCAGCAGCCAAGTCGATGCGGGGGGCTCCTACGAGCAGTACTTC
cdr3_aa: CASSQVDAGGSYEQYF
clone_size: NA
cdr3_length: 16
d_call: TRBD2
j_call: TRBJ2-7
v_call: TRBV4-2

cdr3_nt: TGCGCCAGCAGTGAGCGTCGCTATGGCTACACCTTC
cdr3_aa: CASSERRYGYTF
clone_size: NA
cdr3_length: 12
d_call: NA
j_call: TRBJ1-2
v_call: TRBV10-2

cdr3_nt: TGTGCCAGCAGCTTAGTTGGTAACAGGGCGAACACCGGGGAGCTGTTTTTT
cdr3_aa: CASSLVGNRANTGELFF
clone_size: NA
cdr3_length: 17
d_call: NA
j_call: TRBJ2-2
v_call: TRBV13

cdr3_nt: TGTGCCAGCAGCCGGACAGGGGACCAGCCCCAGCATTTT
cdr3_aa: CASSRTGDQPQHF
clone_size: NA
cdr3_length: 13
d_call: TRBD1
j_call: TRBJ1-5
v_call: TRBV5-5

cdr3_nt: TGTGCCAGCAGCCAAGTCTTGGGGGCCAGCTCTGGGGCCAACGTCCTGACTTTC
cdr3_aa: CASSQVLGASSGANVLTF
clone_size: few
cdr3_length: 18
d_call: NA
j_call: TRBJ2-6
v_call: TRBV3-1/TRBV3-2

cdr3_nt: TGTGCCAGCAGCTATTTCCTTCAAACAGGGGGGGGAGGAAACACCATATATTTT
cdr3_aa: CASSYFLQTGGGGNTIYF
clone_size: NA
cdr3_length: 18
d_call: TRBD1
j_call: TRBJ1-3
v_call: TRBV3-1/TRBV3-2

cdr3_nt: TGCAGCGTTGAAGTAACAGGGGGGTACACTGAAGCTTTCTTT
cdr3_aa: CSVEVTGGYTEAFF
clone_size: NA
cdr3_length: 14
d_call: TRBD1
j_call: TRBJ1-1
v_call: TRBV29-1

cdr3_nt: TGTGCCAGCAGTAGTCGACAGGGCGGCGGCTACACCTTC
cdr3_aa: CASSSRQGGGYTF
clone_size: many
cdr3_length: 13
d_call: TRBD1
j_call: TRBJ1-2
v_call: TRBV6-5

cdr3_nt: TGCGCCAGCAGCTTGGTAAGGGGGACCACAGATACGCAGTATTTT
cdr3_aa: CASSLVRGTTDTQYF
clone_size: NA
cdr3_length: 15
d_call: NA
j_call: TRBJ2-3
v_call: TRBV5-1

cdr3_nt: TGCAGCGTTGCACAGGCGAACACTGAAGCTTTCTTT
cdr3_aa: CSVAQANTEAFF
clone_size: NA
cdr3_length: 12
d_call: NA
j_call: TRBJ1-1
v_call: TRBV29-1

cdr3_nt: TGTGCCAGTAGTATGATGGGGGGTAATTCACCCCTCCACTTT
cdr3_aa: CASSMMGGNSPLHF
clone_size: once
cdr3_length: 14
d_call: NA
j_call: TRBJ1-6
v_call: TRBV19

cdr3_nt: TGTGCCAGCACCGACAGGGGCACCGGGGAGCTGTTTTTT
cdr3_aa: CASTDRGTGELFF
clone_size: NA
cdr3_length: 13
d_call: TRBD1
j_call: TRBJ2-2
v_call: TRBV7-9

cdr3_nt: TGTGCCAGCAGGGCCGACAGGGCTGGAAACACCATATATTTT
cdr3_aa: CASRADRAGNTIYF
clone_size: NA
cdr3_length: 14
d_call: TRBD1
j_call: TRBJ1-3
v_call: TRBV28

cdr3_nt: TGTGCCAGCAGCTCCCTGCAGGGGACTGAAGCTTTCTTT
cdr3_aa: CASSSLQGTEAFF
clone_size: NA
cdr3_length: 13
d_call: NA
j_call: TRBJ1-1
v_call: TRBV7-3

cdr3_nt: TGTGCCCTGGGATCCGGGACAAACAATTCACCCCTCCACTTT
cdr3_aa: CALGSGTNNSPLHF
clone_size: NA
cdr3_length: 14
d_call: NA
j_call: TRBJ1-6
v_call: TRBV30

cdr3_nt: TGTGCCAGCAGTCCAAGCACAGGACATGAAAAACTGTTTTTT
cdr3_aa: CASSPSTGHEKLFF
clone_size: NA
cdr3_length: 14
d_call: NA
j_call: TRBJ1-4
v_call: TRBV28

cdr3_nt: TGTGCCAGCTCACCGGTAGCGGGAGAAGGGGAGACCCAGTACTTC
cdr3_aa: CASSPVAGEGETQYF
clone_size: NA
cdr3_length: 15
d_call: TRBD2
j_call: TRBJ2-5
v_call: TRBV18

cdr3_nt: TGTGCCAGCAGTGAATCGGGCAGGGGGCGCGAGACCCAGTACTTC
cdr3_aa: CASSESGRGRETQYF
clone_size: once
cdr3_length: 15
d_call: TRBD1
j_call: TRBJ2-5
v_call: TRBV25-1

cdr3_nt: TGTGCCAGCAGTTGGACAGGGAGCTCCTACAATGAGCAGTTCTTC
cdr3_aa: CASSWTGSSYNEQFF
clone_size: NA
cdr3_length: 15
d_call: TRBD1
j_call: TRBJ2-1
v_call: TRBV6-5

cdr3_nt: TGTGCCAGCAGGGGACAGGTCAATCAGCCCCAGCATTTT
cdr3_aa: CASRGQVNQPQHF
clone_size: NA
cdr3_length: 13
d_call: TRBD1
j_call: TRBJ1-5
v_call: TRBV28

cdr3_nt: TGTGCCAGCAGCTTCACTAGCGGGGTGTACAATGAGCAGTTCTTC
cdr3_aa: CASSFTSGVYNEQFF
clone_size: NA
cdr3_length: 15
d_call: TRBD2
j_call: TRBJ2-1
v_call: TRBV11-2

cdr3_nt: TGCGCCAGCAGCCAAGGGGACAGGGGATATAGCAATCAGCCCCAGCATTTT
cdr3_aa: CASSQGDRGYSNQPQHF
clone_size: NA
cdr3_length: 17
d_call: TRBD1
j_call: TRBJ1-5
v_call: TRBV4-1

cdr3_nt: TGTGCCTGGAGTCTCCACACAGGGAACACTGAAGCTTTCTTT
cdr3_aa: CAWSLHTGNTEAFF
clone_size: NA
cdr3_length: 14
d_call: NA
j_call: TRBJ1-1
v_call: TRBV30

cdr3_nt: TGTGCCAGCAGCCCGGGACTCCGGATGGGAAACACCATATATTTT
cdr3_aa: CASSPGLRMGNTIYF
clone_size: NA
cdr3_length: 15
d_call: NA
j_call: TRBJ1-3
v_call: TRBV9

cdr3_nt: TGCGCCAGCAGCTCCCTACAGGGAGCCAAAAACATTCAGTACTTC
cdr3_aa: CASSSLQGAKNIQYF
clone_size: NA
cdr3_length: 15
d_call: NA
j_call: TRBJ2-4
v_call: TRBV5-1

cdr3_nt: TGTGCCAGCAGTCCGGGCACTGAAGCTTTCTTT
cdr3_aa: CASSPGTEAFF
clone_size: NA
cdr3_length: 11
d_call: NA
j_call: TRBJ1-1
v_call: TRBV12-3/TRBV12-4

cdr3_nt: TGTGCCAGCAGTTTATTCCCCCAGGGGGTGGTCCCCTACGAGCAGTACTTC
cdr3_aa: CASSLFPQGVVPYEQYF
clone_size: NA
cdr3_length: 17
d_call: TRBD1
j_call: TRBJ2-7
v_call: TRBV28

cdr3_nt: TGCGCCAGCAGCCCCAGGAGGGCCCACGAGCAGTACTTC
cdr3_aa: CASSPRRAHEQYF
clone_size: NA
cdr3_length: 13
d_call: NA
j_call: TRBJ2-7
v_call: TRBV4-3

cdr3_nt: TGTGCCAGCAGCCAAGGTGGACTAGCGGGCACGTTTCGAAATGAGCAGTTCTTC
cdr3_aa: CASSQGGLAGTFRNEQFF
clone_size: once
cdr3_length: 18
d_call: TRBD2
j_call: TRBJ2-1
v_call: TRBV14